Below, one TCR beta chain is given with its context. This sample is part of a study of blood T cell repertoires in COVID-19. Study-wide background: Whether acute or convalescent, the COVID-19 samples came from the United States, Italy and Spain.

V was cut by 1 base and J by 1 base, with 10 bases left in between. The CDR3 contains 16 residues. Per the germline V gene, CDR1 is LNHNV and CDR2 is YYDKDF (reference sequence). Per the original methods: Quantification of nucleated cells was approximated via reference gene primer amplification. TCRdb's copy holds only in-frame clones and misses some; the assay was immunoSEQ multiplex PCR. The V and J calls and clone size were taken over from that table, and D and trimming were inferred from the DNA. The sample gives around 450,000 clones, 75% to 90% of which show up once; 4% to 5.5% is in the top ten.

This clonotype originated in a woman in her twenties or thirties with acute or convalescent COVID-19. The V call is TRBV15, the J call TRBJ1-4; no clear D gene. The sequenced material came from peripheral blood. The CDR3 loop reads CATSRGLEGTNEKLFF. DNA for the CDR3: TGTGCCACCAGCAGAGGCCTGGAGGGAACTAATGAAAAACTGTTTTTT.